This T cell receptor beta chain was identified in a study of blood T cell repertoires in COVID-19. About the research overall: The United States, Italy and Spain provided the acute and convalescent COVID-19 samples. T cells, B-cell-depleted T cells, or PBMCs supplied cDNA or gDNA.

Clones were read by immunoSEQ multiplex PCR, and TCRdb kept only the in-frame ones, dropping some. The sample includes some 350,000 clones, almost 90% of them seen just once. This CDR3 is built from 15 residues. Germline lookup yields CDR1 SGHNT and CDR2 YYREEE (reference sequence). The V end lost 4 bases, the J end lost 6 bases, and 19 bases lay between the germline ends. Sequencing used peripheral blood. This chain joins TRBV5-4 and TRBJ1-2; a weak D match, TRBD1 (6 bases). This receptor was identified in a woman aged 70 to 79 with COVID-19, enrolled during active disease. The CDR3 region is CASSPGRGRGDGYTF. CDR3 coding DNA: TGTGCCAGCAGCCCTGGCAGAGGCAGGGGAGATGGCTACACCTTC.